This TCR beta chain came from a study of tumour-infiltrating T cells in Burkitt lymphoma. As for the study in general: Repertoire clonality predicted overall and progression-free survival.

The CDR3 totals 12 residues. The V gene lost 1 base and the J gene lost 4 bases, with 7 bases spanning the gap. Germline loops: CDR1 GTSNPN, CDR2 SVGIG (reference sequence). Profiling relied on immunoSEQ multiplex PCR, and the TCRdb table lists in-frame clones only, not all of them. This table has under 2,000 clones, approximately 20% appearing once. This chain connects TRBV30 to TRBJ1-2; D gene ambiguous. The sample taken for sequencing was tumor tissue. This receptor was identified in a human donor with diffuse large B-cell lymphoma. The CDR3 is CAWSDTSYGYTF. Written as DNA, the CDR3 is TGTGCCTGGAGTGACACCTCCTATGGCTACACCTTC.